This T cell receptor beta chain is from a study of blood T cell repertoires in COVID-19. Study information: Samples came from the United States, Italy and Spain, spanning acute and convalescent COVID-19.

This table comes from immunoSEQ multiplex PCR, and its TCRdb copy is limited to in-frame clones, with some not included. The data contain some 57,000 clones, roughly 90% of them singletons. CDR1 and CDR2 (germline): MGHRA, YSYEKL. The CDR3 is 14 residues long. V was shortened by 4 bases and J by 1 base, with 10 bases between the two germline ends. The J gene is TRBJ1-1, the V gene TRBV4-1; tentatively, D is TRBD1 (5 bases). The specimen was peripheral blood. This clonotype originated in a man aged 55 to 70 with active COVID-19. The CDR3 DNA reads TGCGCCAGCAGCCGCGAAGACAGGAACACTGAAGCTTTCTTT. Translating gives CASSREDRNTEAFF.